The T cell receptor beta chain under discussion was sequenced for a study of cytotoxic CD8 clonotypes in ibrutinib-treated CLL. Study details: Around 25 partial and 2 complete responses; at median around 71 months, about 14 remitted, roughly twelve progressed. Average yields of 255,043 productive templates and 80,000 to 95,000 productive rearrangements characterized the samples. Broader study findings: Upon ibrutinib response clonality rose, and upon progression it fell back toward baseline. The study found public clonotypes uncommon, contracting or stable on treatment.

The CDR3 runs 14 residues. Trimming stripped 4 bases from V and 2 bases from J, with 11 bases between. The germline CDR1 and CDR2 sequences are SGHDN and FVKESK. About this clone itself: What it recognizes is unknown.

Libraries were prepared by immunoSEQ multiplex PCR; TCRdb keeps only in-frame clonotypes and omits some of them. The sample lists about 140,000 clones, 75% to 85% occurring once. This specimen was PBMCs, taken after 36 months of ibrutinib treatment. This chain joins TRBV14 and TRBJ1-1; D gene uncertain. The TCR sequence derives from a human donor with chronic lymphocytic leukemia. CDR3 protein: CASSPLPGNTEAFF. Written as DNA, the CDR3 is TGTGCCAGCAGCCCATTACCCGGAAACACTGAAGCTTTCTTT.